One and the same sample provided the 32 T cell receptor beta chains below, sequenced in a study of molecular identifiers for immune sequencing clone quantification. In TCRdb, the PCR reads were re-called with MiXCR into one record per CDR3 protein. In the table there are around 82,000 distinct CDR3 sequences, roughly 20% of which are singletons. Sequenced sample: naive CD8+ T cells from blood, with Jurkat cell RNA spiked in. The subset denotes: FACS-sorted CD8+CD4-CCR7+CD45RA+ naive T cells. The receptors shown here come from a human donor in good health. Some libraries in this study had Jurkat cell RNA spiked in.

This clonotype came up many times. The V gene is TRBV3-1, the J gene TRBJ1-5, with D unclear. Trimming pared 0 bases from V and 4 bases from J, leaving 4 bases between. This CDR3 has 13 residues. CDR1 and CDR2 (germline): LGHDT, YNNKEL (reference sequence). Here the CDR3 DNA reads TGTGCCAGCAGCCAAGATCCGAATCAGCCCCAGCATTTT. This sequence encodes CASSQDPNQPQHF.

This clonotype appeared many times. The chain is built from TRBV12-5 and TRBJ2-7; 12 nucleotides match TRBD1. Unmatched junction bases numbered 6, after V lost 5 bases and J lost 4 bases. The CDR3 covers 15 residues. Germline V gene sequence: CDR1 LGHNT, CDR2 FRNRAP. The CDR3 sequence: CASGAGQGAGYEQYF. DNA for the CDR3: TGTGCTAGTGGTGCGGGACAGGGGGCGGGATACGAGCAGTACTTC.

For this clonotype: This may be a read error: a much more frequent sequence differs by one nucleotide. The chain joins TRBV27 to TRBJ1-1, with D perhaps matching TRBD1 (5 bases). The germline V and J ends were trimmed by 2 bases and 6 bases, with 13 bases remaining between them. Germline V CDR1 and CDR2: MNHEY, SMNVEV (reference sequence). The CDR3 loop spans 14 amino acids. As DNA, the CDR3 is TGTGCCAGCAGTTTACAGGGATTTGGCGCTGAAGCTTTCTTT. Amino acid sequence: CASSLQGFGAEAFF.

This clonotype was detected ten times or more. The V and J genes are TRBV2 and TRBJ1-6; no clear D gene. From germline, CDR1 is SNHLY and CDR2 FYNNEI. V was cut by 4 bases and J by 0 bases, with 19 bases left in between. The CDR3 totals 19 residues. The CDR3 region is CASSASRVASSSYNSPLHF. The CDR3 bases are TGTGCCAGCAGTGCATCCCGAGTAGCAAGCAGCTCCTATAATTCACCCCTCCACTTT.

The rearrangement links TRBV13 to TRBJ1-2, with 7 bases identical to TRBD1. This CDR3 region has 15 residues. Unmatched junction bases numbered 16, after V lost 8 bases and J lost 7 bases. Germline V gene data show CDR1 as PRHDT and CDR2 as FYEKMQ (reference sequence). CDR3 nucleotide sequence: TGTGCCAGCCCCTCTATTGAGGGGGCTATTGGTGGCTACACCTTC. This gives the protein CASPSIEGAIGGYTF.

This clonotype occurred a few times. The J gene is TRBJ1-2, the V gene TRBV12-3 or TRBV12-4; 10 bases match TRBD1. V lost 7 bases to trimming and J lost 4 bases; unmatched junction nucleotides: 9. This CDR3 has 15 residues. CDR3 amino acids: CASTNPTGGGYGYTF. In DNA, the CDR3 is TGTGCCAGCACGAATCCGACAGGGGGCGGCTATGGCTACACCTTC.

In this sample, this clonotype turned up many times. This chain uses TRBV28 with TRBJ1-4, with 9 positions matching TRBD1. The CDR3 is 16 residues long. Germline CDR1 MDHEN, CDR2 SYDVKM. Germline trimming cut 5 bases from V and 4 bases from J; bases unmatched to any gene: 8. This CDR3 reads CASSTTGTGLNEKLFF. The CDR3 bases are TGTGCCAGCAGTACAACCGGGACAGGGCTTAATGAAAAACTGTTTTTT.

This clonotype was recorded many times. The gene calls are TRBV14 and TRBJ2-6; D not certain. The V end was cut by 3 bases, the J end by 0 bases, with 0 bases between. The germline V gene has CDR1 SGHDN and CDR2 FVKESK. This CDR3 is built from 13 residues. DNA for the CDR3: TGTGCCAGCAGCCACTCTGGGGCCAACGTCCTGACTTTC. It codes for CASSHSGANVLTF.

Concerning this clonotype itself: This likely comes from a read error, as the CDR3 has no conserved phenylalanine or tryptophan at its end. The V and J genes are TRBV9 and TRBJ1-3, with unresolved D. Looked up from germline, CDR1 is SGDLS and CDR2 is YYNGEE. V shed 3 bases and J shed 2 bases, with 15 bases lying between them. The CDR3 loop spans 16 amino acids. The DNA for the CDR3 is TGTGCCAGCAGCGCCCTACATAAATCGCCTGGAAACACCATATATCTT. This sequence encodes CASSALHKSPGNTIYL.

Concerning this clonotype itself: A read error may be the cause here, since a much bigger clone is one base away. The rearrangement uses TRBV19 and TRBJ2-1, with TRBD2 identical over 8 bases. Germline lookup yields CDR1 LNHDA and CDR2 SQIVND (reference sequence). This CDR3 is built from 15 residues. V lost 3 bases to trimming and J lost 8 bases; unmatched junction nucleotides: 9. CDR3 sequence: CASSILLADYDEQFF. The CDR3 DNA sequence: TGTGCCAGTAGTATCTTACTAGCGGATTACGATGAGCAGTTCTTC.

In its sample, this clonotype was seen many times. The V gene is TRBV4-1, the J gene TRBJ2-7; either TRBD1 or TRBD2 may supply D (5 bases each). CDR1 MGHRA and CDR2 YSYEKL come from the germline V gene. The length of the CDR3 is 16 residues. Trimming stripped 1 base from V and 3 bases from J, with 16 bases between. CDR3 protein: CASSQGDHTTNYEQYF. The CDR3 DNA is TGCGCCAGCAGCCAAGGGGACCATACGACCAACTACGAGCAGTACTTC.

The sample holds many counts of this clonotype. The chain joins TRBV20-1 to TRBJ1-1; TRBD1 is a possible D gene (6 bases). V gave up 0 bases and J gave up 5 bases, with 16 bases separating them. Germline CDR1 and CDR2: DFQATT and SNEGSKA (reference sequence). The CDR3 runs 15 residues. In DNA, the CDR3 is TGCAGTGCTAGAGATCTCTCTGCAGGGGAGACTGAAGCTTTCTTT. It encodes CSARDLSAGETEAFF.

The sample holds many counts of this clonotype. The chain uses TRBV19 and TRBJ1-3; a weak D match, TRBD1 (5 bases). The ends were cut back, 3 bases at V and 2 bases at J, with 14 bases in the middle. The CDR3 spans 16 residues. In germline, CDR1 is LNHDA, CDR2 SQIVND (reference sequence). The CDR3 loop is CASSINGGSTGNTIYF. In nucleotides, the CDR3 is TGTGCCAGTAGTATTAACGGGGGATCTACTGGAAACACCATATATTTT.

The V and J genes are TRBV20-1 and TRBJ1-5; D is ambiguous. V shed 0 bases and J shed 4 bases, with 13 bases lying between them. This CDR3 is 15 amino acids long. Per germline, CDR1 DFQATT and CDR2 SNEGSKA (reference sequence). The CDR3 protein is CSAREARGVNQPQHF. The CDR3 DNA is TGCAGTGCTAGAGAGGCTCGGGGAGTTAATCAGCCCCAGCATTTT.

The chain carries TRBV29-1 and TRBJ2-7; D is perhaps TRBD1 (5 bases). The length of the CDR3 is 14 residues. Trimming pared 0 bases from V and 8 bases from J, leaving 17 bases between. Germline V gene data show CDR1 as SQVTM and CDR2 as ANQGSEA. CDR3 residues: CSVEEGPGPYKQYF. DNA for the CDR3: TGCAGCGTTGAAGAGGGTCCAGGGCCCTATAAGCAGTACTTC.

This clonotype was found many times. The rearrangement joins TRBV7-9 to TRBJ1-5, with a weak D call TRBD1 (5 bases). V lost 1 base and J 4 bases, leaving 11 bases between the germline ends. The CDR3 runs to 15 residues. Per germline, CDR1 SEHNR and CDR2 FQNEAQ (reference sequence). DNA of the CDR3: TGTGCCAGCAGCTTAGGGCAGGGTCCAAATCAGCCCCAGCATTTT. Its protein product is CASSLGQGPNQPQHF.

As regards this clonotype: Possible read error: a much larger clone is one base away. This is likely a read error, given that the CDR3 carries no conserved phenylalanine or tryptophan at its end. This chain joins TRBV10-3 and TRBJ2-1; D possibly corresponds to TRBD1 (6 bases). Germline CDR1 and CDR2: ENHRY and SYGVKD. This CDR3 is 14 amino acids long. Trimming stripped 3 bases from V and 5 bases from J, with 11 bases between. CDR3 DNA sequence: TGTGCCATCAGTGACACAGGGATGAACAATGAGCAGTTCCTC. Translation gives CAISDTGMNNEQFL.

In this sample, this clonotype turned up many times. This chain links TRBV7-3 with TRBJ2-1; D unclear. V was trimmed by 5 bases and J by 7 bases, leaving 12 bases between them. The CDR3 runs to 13 residues. Germline lookup yields CDR1 SGHTA and CDR2 FQGTGA. The CDR3 loop is CASSLSWGNEQFF. Written as DNA, the CDR3 is TGTGCCAGCAGCCTCAGCTGGGGTAATGAGCAGTTCTTC.

The table lists this clonotype with many counts. This chain joins TRBV10-2 and TRBJ1-1, with 8 bases matching TRBD1. V lost 7 bases to trimming and J lost 0 bases; unmatched junction nucleotides: 4. CDR1 is WSHSY and CDR2 is SAAADI in the germline V gene. CDR3 length: 14 residues. CDR3 sequence reads: CASKETGVNTEAFF. The CDR3 DNA is TGCGCCAGCAAGGAGACAGGGGTGAACACTGAAGCTTTCTTT.

As regards this clonotype: A much larger clone is a single base away; this may be a read error. The chain carries TRBV6-5 and TRBJ2-7; no reliable D call. CDR1 MNHEY and CDR2 SVGAGI come from the germline V gene. The CDR3 runs to 14 residues. Trimming took 5 bases from V and 7 from J, leaving 18 bases between them. DNA for the CDR3: TGTGCCAGCAGTGACACAAGGGTGGCCCGTGAGCAGTACTTC. It is translated as CASSDTRVAREQYF.

This clonotype was counted at least ten times. The V and J genes are TRBV11-2 and TRBJ2-4, with 7 bases aligning to TRBD1. There are 16 residues in the CDR3. From germline, CDR1 is SGHAT and CDR2 FQNNGV. Trimming at V came to 5 bases and at J to 7 bases, leaving 14 bases not matched to a gene. DNA of the CDR3: TGTGCCAGCAGCCCATGGGACAGCGACCGGTATAACATTCAGTACTTC. Its protein product is CASSPWDSDRYNIQYF. Full variable domain (remainder filled in from reference TRBV11-2 and TRBJ2-4): EAGVAQSPRYKIIEKRQSVAFWCNPISGHATLYWYQQILGQGPKLLIQFQNNGVVDDSQLPKDRFSAERLKGVDSTLKIQPAKLEDSAVYLCASSPWDSDRYNIQYFGAGTRLSVL.

The rearrangement links TRBV19 to TRBJ2-7, with D perhaps TRBD2 (6 bases). CDR3 length equals 13 residues. Germline V lookup: CDR1 LNHDA, CDR2 SQIVND (reference sequence). The germline V and J ends were trimmed by 6 bases and 2 bases, with 11 bases remaining between them. CDR3 sequence (DNA): TGTGCCAGTAGCACCGCGGGGCCCTACGAGCAGTACTTC. Translation: CASSTAGPYEQYF.

This clonotype was detected ten times or more. The V and J genes are TRBV7-6 and TRBJ1-2, with a possible D match to TRBD1 (5 bases). The CDR3 runs to 15 residues. Looked up from germline, CDR1 is SGHVS and CDR2 is FNYEAQ. Trimming shortened V by 5 bases and J by 4 bases, and 17 bases separated the two germline ends. The CDR3 here is CASSPLPGRGYGYTF. The CDR3 DNA follows: TGTGCCAGCAGCCCCTTGCCGGGACGAGGCTATGGCTACACCTTC.

This clonotype was counted ten times or more. The rearrangement uses TRBV6-2 or TRBV6-3 and TRBJ1-1; D remains ambiguous. The CDR3 extends over 13 amino acids. The ends were cut back, 4 bases at V and 1 base at J, with 7 bases in the middle. Germline CDR1 is MNHEY and CDR2 is SVGEGT. CDR3 region: CASSLSENTEAFF. CDR3 coding DNA: TGTGCCAGCAGTTTATCTGAGAACACTGAAGCTTTCTTT.

This clonotype was recorded at least ten times. The chain couples TRBV20-1 to TRBJ2-3; TRBD1 matches 7 bases. This CDR3 is 12 amino acids long. Germline V gene data show CDR1 as DFQATT and CDR2 as SNEGSKA (reference sequence). This CDR3 is CTGTEYTDTQYF. CDR3 nucleotides: TGCACCGGGACAGAATACACAGATACGCAGTATTTT.

The CDR3 DNA reads TGTGCCAGTAGTAGTCTAGCGGGACACAATGAGCAGTTCTTC. Protein product: CASSSLAGHNEQFF. This chain uses TRBV19 with TRBJ2-1, with 9 bases lining up with TRBD2. Germline CDR1 is LNHDA and CDR2 is SQIVND (reference sequence). J lost 5 bases, V lost 4 bases, and 3 bases had no gene match. The CDR3 spans 14 residues.

In its sample, this clonotype was seen many times. This rearrangement joins TRBV7-9 to TRBJ2-3; TRBD2 matches at 15 bases. The germline CDR1 and CDR2 sequences are SEHNR and FQNEAQ (reference sequence). J gave up 8 bases and V 5 bases, and 8 bases lay outside the gene matches. The CDR3 consists of 16 residues. CDR3: CASSGRTSGGVGTQYF. CDR3 in DNA: TGTGCCAGCAGCGGTCGGACTAGCGGGGGGGTAGGTACGCAGTATTTT.

About this clonotype: This may stem from a read error, because a much larger clone lies one nucleotide away. This rearrangement joins TRBV20-1 to TRBJ2-3; TRBD2 might be the D (6 bases). Germline lookup yields CDR1 DFQATT and CDR2 SNEGSKA (reference sequence). The CDR3 is 13 amino acids. The V end lost 5 bases, the J end lost 8 bases, and 17 bases lay between the germline ends. In DNA form, the CDR3 reads TGCAGTGCTCGGCTAACGGGAGAAGGTACGCAGTATTTT. Encoded protein: CSARLTGEGTQYF.

The sample holds many counts of this clonotype. The chain uses TRBV20-1 and TRBJ2-7; no clear D gene. CDR3 length: 13 amino acids. Germline CDR1 is DFQATT and CDR2 is SNEGSKA (reference sequence). V was trimmed by 4 bases and J by 0 bases, leaving 10 bases between them. CDR3 DNA sequence: TGCAGTGCTATTGTTCCCAACTCCTACGAGCAGTACTTC. Amino acids: CSAIVPNSYEQYF.

This clonotype appeared many times. The chain employs TRBV7-9 and TRBJ2-2; D perhaps matches TRBD2 (6 bases). V was pared by 1 base and J by 7 bases, with 16 bases between. Germline lookup yields CDR1 SEHNR and CDR2 FQNEAQ (reference sequence). CDR3 size: 16 residues. The CDR3 DNA reads as TGTGCCAGCAGCTTAGTCCGGCTAGATAGCGGCGGGGAGCTGTTTTTT. Protein sequence: CASSLVRLDSGGELFF.

The chain joins TRBV28 to TRBJ2-3; 7 bases fit TRBD2. Germline values: CDR1 MDHEN, CDR2 SYDVKM. The CDR3 consists of 16 residues. V shed 3 bases, J shed 0 bases, and the junction held 6 bases outside the gene matches. The CDR3 bases are TGTGCCAGCAGTTTGGGAGCGGGATTGAGCACAGATACGCAGTATTTT. As protein: CASSLGAGLSTDTQYF.

CDR3 loop: CASSLGGQGQPQHF. DNA for the CDR3: TGTGCCAGCAGCTTGGGGGGACAGGGACAGCCCCAGCATTTT. The rearrangement uses TRBV5-4 and TRBJ1-5; 9 bases are shared with TRBD1. From germline, CDR1 is SGHNT and CDR2 YYREEE (reference sequence). CDR3 size: 14 residues. The V gene end was trimmed by 0 bases and the J gene end by 7 bases; junction bases not matched to a gene: 2.